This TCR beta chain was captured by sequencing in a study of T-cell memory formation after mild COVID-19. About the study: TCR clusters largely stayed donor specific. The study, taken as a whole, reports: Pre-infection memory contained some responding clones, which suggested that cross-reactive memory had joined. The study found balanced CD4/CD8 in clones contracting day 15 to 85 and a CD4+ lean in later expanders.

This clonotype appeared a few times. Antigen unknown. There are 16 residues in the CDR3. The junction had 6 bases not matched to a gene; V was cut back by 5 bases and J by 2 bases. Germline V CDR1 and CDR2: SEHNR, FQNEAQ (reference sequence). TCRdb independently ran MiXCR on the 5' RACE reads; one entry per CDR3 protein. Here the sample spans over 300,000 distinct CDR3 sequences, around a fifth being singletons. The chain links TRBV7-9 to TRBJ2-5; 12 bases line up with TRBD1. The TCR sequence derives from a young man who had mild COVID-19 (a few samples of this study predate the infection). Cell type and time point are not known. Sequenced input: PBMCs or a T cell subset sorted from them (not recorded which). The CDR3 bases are TGTGCCAGCAGCCCCGGGGACAGGGGGCAGCAAGAGACCCAGTACTTC. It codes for CASSPGDRGQQETQYF.